This entry describes one T cell receptor (beta chain). As yet, its antigen is unknown. The data originate from a study of T-cell memory formation after mild COVID-19. TCRdb independently ran MiXCR on the 5' RACE reads; one entry per CDR3 protein. The data contain a few hundred thousand distinct CDR3 sequences, 16% of them singletons. The CDR3 consists of 13 residues. V was shortened by 2 bases and J by 7 bases, with 12 bases between the two germline ends. Per germline, CDR1 SGHTS and CDR2 YDEGEE. Findings and limits, study-wide: Of the contracting clones, CD4+ ones lay mainly in CM and EM, and CD8+ ones in EMRA. Contracting clones from day 15 to 85 showed balanced CD4/CD8; later expanders favored CD4+.

The rearrangement joins TRBV5-8 to TRBJ1-2; D ambiguous. Sample: PBMCs or a T cell subset sorted from them (not recorded which). This sequence was found in a man between 18 and 29 years old who had mild COVID-19 (a few samples of this study predate the infection). Cell type and time point are not known. As DNA, the CDR3 is TGTGCCAGCAGCTTCCCCCGATTCGGTGGCTACACCTTC. Translating it yields CASSFPRFGGYTF.